A single T cell receptor (beta chain) is shown here with its context. Profiled with immunoSEQ multiplex PCR; TCRdb holds only in-frame clones, not every one. The repertoire holds roughly 500,000 clones, with approximately 78% as singletons. CDR1 and CDR2 from the germline V gene are GTSNPN and SVGIG (reference sequence). V dropped 6 bases and J dropped 1 base, with 9 bases sitting between them. The CDR3 is 13 residues long. The sample originates from a study of shared T cell receptors in the human thymus. This sample also belongs to another study, concerning human thymus T cells. That report adds: Thymus tissue was removed during corrective cardiac surgery. Both thymic and peripheral blood repertoires showed apparently biased V and J usage.

The chain combines TRBV30 with TRBJ2-2, with D perhaps matching TRBD1 (5 bases). The specimen was thymocytes. The clonotype comes from a boy in the first two years of life with a congenital heart defect. In nucleotides, the CDR3 is TGTGCCTGTTACGGACAGAACACCGGGGAGCTGTTTTTT. This codes for CACYGQNTGELFF.